The text below deals with one T cell receptor beta chain. The sample belongs to a study of shared clonotypes between healthy human individuals. This CDR3 has 18 residues. V gave up 6 bases and J gave up 3 bases; unmatched junction bases: 15. In germline, CDR1 is SNHLY, CDR2 FYNNEI. Splitting the CD4+ cells yielded a CD45RA+ naive subset and a CD45RA-negative memory subset. Method: immunoSEQ multiplex PCR; TCRdb's copy keeps in-frame clones and lacks some. The table has around 510,000 clones, roughly 95% seen once; the top ten hold around 0.066%. The rearrangement joins TRBV2 to TRBJ2-3; TRBD1 aligns across 10 bases. Sequenced: naive CD4+ T cells sorted from blood. Specified subset: CD45RA+ positively selected. The origin of this receptor is a woman aged 30 to 39 in good health. This CDR3 reads CASSRIGQGVVKTDTQYF. The CDR3 DNA reads TGTGCCAGCAGCCGTATAGGACAGGGGGTAGTCAAGACAGATACGCAGTATTTT.